The rows below give T cell receptor beta chains drawn from one sample of a study of blood T cell repertoires in COVID-19. This table comes from immunoSEQ multiplex PCR, and its TCRdb copy is limited to in-frame clones, with some not included. The sample lists some 240,000 clones; roughly nine tenths were seen once. Sequencing was carried out using peripheral blood. These receptors were obtained from a woman aged 40 to 49 who had recovered from COVID-19. Each CDR3 is given with its conserved first and last residue. The order of the fields is D gene, clone size, V gene, J gene, CDR3 DNA, CDR3 protein. D genes are given only for firm matches. Size tells how often a clone was seen (once, few, many) or the class of an expanded clone, and some rows leave it out.

TRBD1	few	TRBV28	TRBJ1-1	TGTGCCAGCTCTCCCGGGACAGGGAACACTGAAGCTTTCTTT	CASSPGTGNTEAFF
.	.	TRBV5-6	TRBJ2-7	TGTGCCAGCAGCCTGGGGCCGGGAGAAGACTACGAGCAGTACTTC	CASSLGPGEDYEQYF
.	.	TRBV10-3	TRBJ2-7	TGTGCCTCAAGACATTACGGACAACCCTACGAGCAGTACTTC	CASRHYGQPYEQYF
.	.	TRBV6-2/TRBV6-3	TRBJ1-5	TGTGCCAGCAGTTTACAGGGAAGGCCCCAGCATTTT	CASSLQGRPQHF
.	.	TRBV7-3	TRBJ1-2	TGTGCCAGCAGCTTTGGGGGCGGCTATGGCTACACCTTC	CASSFGGGYGYTF
TRBD1	.	TRBV11-1	TRBJ2-1	TGTGCCAGCAGGTACGGACAGGGAAGCGATGAGCAGTTCTTC	CASRYGQGSDEQFF
.	once	TRBV4-1	TRBJ2-5	TGCGCCAGCAGCCAAGATGACAGTAAGCAAGAGACCCAGTACTTC	CASSQDDSKQETQYF
.	few	TRBV19	TRBJ1-1	TGTGCCAGTAGCCCCGCAGAAGAGGGGGGGAGTACTGAAGCTTTCTTT	CASSPAEEGGSTEAFF
.	.	TRBV5-1	TRBJ2-1	TGCGCCAGCAGTTCCGACGGACTATCCTACAATGAGCAGTTCTTC	CASSSDGLSYNEQFF
TRBD1	.	TRBV10-2	TRBJ1-3	TGCGCCAGCAGTAGACAGGGAGTGGAGGGAAACACCATATATTTT	CASSRQGVEGNTIYF
.	.	TRBV28	TRBJ2-3	TGTGCCAGCAGTTTAGCCGTAGGTTCTCCAGACAGACTCCACACAGATACGCAGTATTTT	CASSLAVGSPDRLHTDTQYF
TRBD1	once	TRBV5-1	TRBJ2-5	TGCGCCAGCAGCTTGGGACAGGGACGGGAGACCCAGTACTTC	CASSLGQGRETQYF
.	.	TRBV30	TRBJ2-3	TGTGCCTGGAGTGCTTCCACAGATACGCAGTATTTT	CAWSASTDTQYF
.	.	TRBV5-1	TRBJ1-2	TGCGCCAGCAGCTTGGGCGGGGCCGGGGGAAACTATGGCTACACCTTC	CASSLGGAGGNYGYTF
.	.	TRBV2	TRBJ2-4	TGTGCCAGCAGTGTATTGGAGTCCGAGGACATTCAGTACTTC	CASSVLESEDIQYF
TRBD2	.	TRBV4-3	TRBJ2-3	TGCGCCAGCAGCCAAGTAGCGGGAGGGCCTAGTGATACGCAGTATTTT	CASSQVAGGPSDTQYF
.	.	TRBV7-8	TRBJ1-1	TGTGCCAGCAGCTCTGCGGGGGGGTGGTCTGAAGCTTTCTTT	CASSSAGGWSEAFF
TRBD2	once	TRBV18	TRBJ2-1	TGTGCCAGCTCACCTGTACTAGCGGGCTACGCTAACAATGAGCAGTTCTTC	CASSPVLAGYANNEQFF
.	.	TRBV12-3/TRBV12-4	TRBJ2-1	TGTGCCAGCAGTTTACGAGCGTATGAGCAGTTCTTC	CASSLRAYEQFF
TRBD1	.	TRBV18	TRBJ2-7	TGTGCCAGCTCACCATTGGGACAGGGGGCCGGCGACGAGCAGTACTTC	CASSPLGQGAGDEQYF
TRBD1	once	TRBV2	TRBJ1-1	TGTGCCAGCACCCTCCGGGACAGGACCAACTCTGAAGCTTTCTTT	CASTLRDRTNSEAFF
.	.	TRBV5-1	TRBJ1-1	TGCGCCAGCAGCCGCCTCGGGGGGAACACTGAAGCTTTCTTT	CASSRLGGNTEAFF
TRBD2	.	TRBV10-3	TRBJ2-1	TGTGCCATCAAACGGCGGGAGGAGAATGAGCAGTTCTTC	CAIKRREENEQFF
TRBD2	.	TRBV2	TRBJ2-1	TGTGCCAGCAGTTTCTATCAGACTAGCGGGGGGACAGGTGAGCAGTTCTTC	CASSFYQTSGGTGEQFF
TRBD1	.	TRBV10-2	TRBJ1-5	TGCGCCAGCAGCCAGGGGGGTGGGCAGCCCCAGCATTTT	CASSQGGGQPQHF
TRBD1	.	TRBV19	TRBJ2-5	TGTGCCAGTAGTCTACCGACAGGGGGAGGGGAGACCCAGTACTTC	CASSLPTGGGETQYF
TRBD1	.	TRBV28	TRBJ1-6	TGTGCCACCTGGGACAGGGTCAGCTCACCCCTCCACTTT	CATWDRVSSPLHF
TRBD2	.	TRBV13	TRBJ2-3	TGTGCCAGCAGCTACAAGCGGGAGTTAAGCACAGATACGCAGTATTTT	CASSYKRELSTDTQYF
.	.	TRBV2	TRBJ2-1	TGTGCCAGCACGGTATTGGAAGGGAGGGAGCAGTTCTTC	CASTVLEGREQFF
TRBD1	.	TRBV24-1	TRBJ1-4	TGTGCCCCTAGGCGACAGGGCGGTGAAAAACTGTTTTTT	CAPRRQGGEKLFF
.	.	TRBV5-1	TRBJ1-1	TGCGCCAGCAGCCAATTCAGGGTATTGAACACTGAAGCTTTCTTT	CASSQFRVLNTEAFF
.	.	TRBV3-1/TRBV3-2	TRBJ1-6	TGTGCCAGCAGCCCTGTAATTTCTAATTCACCCCTCCACTTT	CASSPVISNSPLHF
.	.	TRBV4-2	TRBJ1-6	TGTGCCAGCAGCCAAGAGGGGAGTGGTTCACCCCTCCACTTT	CASSQEGSGSPLHF
TRBD1	.	TRBV6-5	TRBJ1-4	TGTGCCAGCCGCGACAGGGTTGGGGAAAAACTGTTTTTT	CASRDRVGEKLFF
.	.	TRBV11-2	TRBJ1-2	TGTGCCAGCAGCTTAGGGGAGGGTCGGAGTGGCTACACCTTC	CASSLGEGRSGYTF
TRBD1	.	TRBV20-1	TRBJ1-5	TGCAGTGCTAGTCTGGGCAGGGGGCATCGTCAGCCCCAGCATTTT	CSASLGRGHRQPQHF
TRBD1	.	TRBV19	TRBJ1-2	TGTGCCAGTAGAGGGGGACAGGGAGAATATGGCTACACCTTC	CASRGGQGEYGYTF
.	few	TRBV14	TRBJ2-1	TGTGCCAGCAGCCGGATTTCAGGCTCCTACAATGAGCAGTTCTTC	CASSRISGSYNEQFF
.	.	TRBV9	TRBJ2-2	TGTGCCAGCAGCGTAGTCTCGAGTACTACCGGGGAGCTGTTTTTT	CASSVVSSTTGELFF